These T cell receptor beta chains were read from a single sample in a study of cytomegalovirus exposure and HLA in healthy donors. Data came from immunoSEQ multiplex PCR; TCRdb stores just in-frame clones and leaves some out. Of about 150,000 clones listed, around 88% were seen once; the top ten hold under 2%. The sequencing sample was made of PBMCs. These TCRs come from a woman aged 18-29 years in good health and CMV-seronegative. Each CDR3 is given with its conserved first and last residue. D genes are given only for firm matches.

j_call d_call v_call cdr3_aa
TRBJ2-3 - TRBV18 CASSPADTDTQYF
TRBJ2-7 - TRBV6-5 CASSSPTPYEQYF
TRBJ2-1 - TRBV29-1 CSVSGHEQFF
TRBJ1-2 - TRBV2 CASSPGLNYGYTF
TRBJ1-1 TRBD1 TRBV5-4 CASSPNRGGDEAFF
TRBJ2-1 TRBD2 TRBV27 CASSFALAGGPEEQFF
TRBJ2-6 - TRBV9 CASSVGESGANVLTF
TRBJ2-5 TRBD2 TRBV6-5 CASSYPTSGGETQYF
- TRBD2 TRBV6-5 CASVRLAGGAHEQYF
TRBJ2-1 TRBD2 TRBV19 CASTPSGHSYNEQFF
TRBJ1-2 - TRBV6-6 CASSSGLPQEPAYF
TRBJ1-2 TRBD1 TRBV6-5 CASSYPGGGGYTF
TRBJ1-5 - TRBV18 CASSPGGAQPQHF
TRBJ2-7 TRBD2 TRBV6-5 CASRLGLAGREQYF
TRBJ1-1 TRBD1 TRBV29-1 CSVPKNRGPGGTEAFF
TRBJ1-2 - TRBV18 CASTRLAEDYGYTF
TRBJ1-1 - TRBV10-3 CAISESNPGRSMNTEAFF
TRBJ1-1 - TRBV7-3 CASTLGVKGDTEAFF
TRBJ1-1 - TRBV5-8 CASSLYLGLATLGYTEAFF
TRBJ2-7 TRBD2 TRBV7-9 CASSSGLAGNYEQYF
TRBJ2-1 TRBD2 TRBV5-1 CASSPYVLAGGGNEQFF
TRBJ1-1 - TRBV28 CASSLHQGWTEAFF
TRBJ2-2 TRBD2 TRBV7-9 CASSAPLAGGSGELFF
TRBJ1-5 - TRBV2 CASRGQPGGPQHF
TRBJ2-3 - TRBV2 CASSVYRGTDTQYF
TRBJ2-5 - TRBV27 CASSLIRELGQETQYF
TRBJ2-5 TRBD1 TRBV5-1 CASSSSGQIQETQYF
TRBJ1-2 TRBD1 TRBV5-4 CASSYEHGQGYGYTF
TRBJ1-2 - TRBV5-4 CASTRGGGNYGYTF
TRBJ2-1 TRBD2 TRBV11-1 CASSIGGGEINEQFF
TRBJ2-7 - TRBV28 CASTVQGFYEQYF
TRBJ2-5 TRBD1 TRBV18 CASSPGTAQETQYF
TRBJ1-1 TRBD1 TRBV6-5 CASRNRGGYTEAFF
TRBJ2-2 TRBD1 TRBV28 CASRRTGNTGELFF
TRBJ2-7 TRBD2 TRBV5-1 CASSLSTSGIAEQYF
TRBJ2-7 - TRBV19 CASSTNRVGATYEQYF
TRBJ1-2 - TRBV7-9 CASSLEQGGTF
TRBJ2-7 TRBD1 TRBV5-4 CASSLGQGLSYEQYF
TRBJ2-7 TRBD2 TRBV11-3 CASSLFPPSSGGAYEQYF
TRBJ1-3 - TRBV5-1 CASSLAGDFPGNTIYF
TRBJ1-1 - TRBV29-1 CSARGEGDTEAFF
TRBJ1-1 TRBD1 TRBV6-1 CASSENAGTGGTEAFF
TRBJ2-5 - TRBV5-6 CASSLARFGNQQETQYF